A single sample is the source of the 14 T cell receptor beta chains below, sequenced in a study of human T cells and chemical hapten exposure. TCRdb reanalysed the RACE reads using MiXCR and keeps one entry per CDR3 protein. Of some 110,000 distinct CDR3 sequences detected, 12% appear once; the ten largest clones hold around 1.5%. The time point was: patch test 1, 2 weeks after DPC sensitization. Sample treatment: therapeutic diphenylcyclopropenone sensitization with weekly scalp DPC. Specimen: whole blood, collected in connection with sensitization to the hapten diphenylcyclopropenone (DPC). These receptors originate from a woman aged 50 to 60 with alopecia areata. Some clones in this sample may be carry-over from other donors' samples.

Here the CDR3 reads CASSSSTSVDTQYF. CDR3 DNA: TGTGCCAGCAGTTCGTCGACTAGCGTTGATACGCAGTATTTT. The rearrangement joins TRBV12-3 or TRBV12-4 to TRBJ2-3; 8 bases agree with TRBD2. The CDR3 consists of 14 residues. After removal of 4 bases from V and 6 bases from J, the junction contained 6 bases not matched to a gene.

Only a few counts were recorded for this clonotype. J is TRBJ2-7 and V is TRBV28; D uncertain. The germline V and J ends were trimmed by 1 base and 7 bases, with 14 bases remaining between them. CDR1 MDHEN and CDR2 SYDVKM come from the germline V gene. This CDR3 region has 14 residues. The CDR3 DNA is TGTGCCAGCAGTTTATACCCGACCCCTCAGGAGCAGTACTTC. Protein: CASSLYPTPQEQYF. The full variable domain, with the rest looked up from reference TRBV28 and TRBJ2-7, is DVKVTQSSRYLVKRTGEKVFLECVQDMDHENMFWYRQDPGLGLRLIYFSYDVKMKEKGDIPEGYSVSREKKERFSLILESASTNQTSMYLCASSLYPTPQEQYFGPGTRLTVT.

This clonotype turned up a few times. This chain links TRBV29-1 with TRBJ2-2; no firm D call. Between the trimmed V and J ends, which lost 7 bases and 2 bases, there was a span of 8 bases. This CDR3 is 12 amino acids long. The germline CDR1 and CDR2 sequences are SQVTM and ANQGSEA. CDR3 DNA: TGCAGCGGTGGCGGAAACACCGGGGAGCTGTTTTTT. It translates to CSGGGNTGELFF.

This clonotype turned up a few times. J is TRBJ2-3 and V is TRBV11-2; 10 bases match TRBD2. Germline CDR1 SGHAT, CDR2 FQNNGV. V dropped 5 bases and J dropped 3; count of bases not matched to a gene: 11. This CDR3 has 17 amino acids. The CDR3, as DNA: TGTGCCAGCAGCGGACGAGCGGGGGGGCCCGAGACAGATACGCAGTATTTT. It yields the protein CASSGRAGGPETDTQYF.

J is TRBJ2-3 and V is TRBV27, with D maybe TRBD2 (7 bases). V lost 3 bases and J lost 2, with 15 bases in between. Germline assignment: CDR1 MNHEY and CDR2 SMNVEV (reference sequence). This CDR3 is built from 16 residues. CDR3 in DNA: TGTGCCAGCAGTTTCTATGTGGCGGGGGCCACAGATACGCAGTATTTT. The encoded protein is CASSFYVAGATDTQYF.

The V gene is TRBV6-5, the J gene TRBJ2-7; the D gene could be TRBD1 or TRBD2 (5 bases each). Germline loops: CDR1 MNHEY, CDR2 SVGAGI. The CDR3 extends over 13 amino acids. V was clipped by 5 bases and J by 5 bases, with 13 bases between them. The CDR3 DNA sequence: TGTGCCAGCAGTCCTCTCAGGGAGAACGAGCAGTACTTC. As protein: CASSPLRENEQYF.

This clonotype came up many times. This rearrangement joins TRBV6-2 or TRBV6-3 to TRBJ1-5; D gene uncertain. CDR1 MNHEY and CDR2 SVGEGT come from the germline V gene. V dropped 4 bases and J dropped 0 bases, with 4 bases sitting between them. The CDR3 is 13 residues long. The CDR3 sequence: CASSLISNQPQHF. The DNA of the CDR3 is TGTGCCAGCAGTTTAATTAGCAATCAGCCCCAGCATTTT.

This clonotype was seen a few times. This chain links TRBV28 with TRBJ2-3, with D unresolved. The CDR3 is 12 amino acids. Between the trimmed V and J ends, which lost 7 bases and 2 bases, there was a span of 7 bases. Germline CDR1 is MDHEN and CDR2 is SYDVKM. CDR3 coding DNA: TGTGCCAGCAAAAGCGACACAGATACGCAGTATTTT. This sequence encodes CASKSDTDTQYF.

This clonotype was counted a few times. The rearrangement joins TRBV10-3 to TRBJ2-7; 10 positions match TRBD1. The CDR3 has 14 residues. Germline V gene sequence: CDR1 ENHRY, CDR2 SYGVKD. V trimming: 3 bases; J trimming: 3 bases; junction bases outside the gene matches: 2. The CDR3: CAISDRTGGYEQYF. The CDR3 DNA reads TGTGCCATCAGTGACAGGACAGGGGGCTACGAGCAGTACTTC.

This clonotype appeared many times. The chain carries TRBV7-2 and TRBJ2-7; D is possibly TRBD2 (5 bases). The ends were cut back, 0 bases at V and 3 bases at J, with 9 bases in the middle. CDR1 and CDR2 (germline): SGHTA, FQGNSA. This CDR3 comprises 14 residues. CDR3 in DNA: TGTGCCAGCAGCTTAGCCGGGAAGGGCTACGAGCAGTACTTC. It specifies CASSLAGKGYEQYF. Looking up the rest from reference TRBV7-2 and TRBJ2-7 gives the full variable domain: GAGVSQSPSNKVTEKGKDVELRCDPISGHTALYWYRQSLGQGLEFLIYFQGNSAPDKSGLPSDRFSAERTGGSVSTLTIQRTQQEDSAVYLCASSLAGKGYEQYFGPGTRLTVT.

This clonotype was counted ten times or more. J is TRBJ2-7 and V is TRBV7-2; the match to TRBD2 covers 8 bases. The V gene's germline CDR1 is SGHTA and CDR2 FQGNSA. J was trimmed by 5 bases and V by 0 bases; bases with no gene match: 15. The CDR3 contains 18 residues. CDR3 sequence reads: CASSLAPGASGFQDEQYF. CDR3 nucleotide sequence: TGTGCCAGCAGCTTAGCCCCGGGGGCTAGCGGGTTCCAGGACGAGCAGTACTTC.

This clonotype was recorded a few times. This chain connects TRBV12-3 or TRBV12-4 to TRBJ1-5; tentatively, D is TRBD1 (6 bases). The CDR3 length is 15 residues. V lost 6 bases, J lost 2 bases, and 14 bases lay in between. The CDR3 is CASSENRVGNQPQHF. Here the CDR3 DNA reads TGTGCCAGCAGCGAGAACAGGGTAGGCAATCAGCCCCAGCATTTT.

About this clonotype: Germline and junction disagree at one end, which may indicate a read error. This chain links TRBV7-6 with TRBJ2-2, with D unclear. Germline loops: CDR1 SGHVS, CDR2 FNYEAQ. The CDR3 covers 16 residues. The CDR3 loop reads CVSSFNTAGPSGELFF. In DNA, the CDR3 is TGTGTCAGCAGCTTCAATACGGCAGGACCGTCAGGGGAGCTGTTTTTT.

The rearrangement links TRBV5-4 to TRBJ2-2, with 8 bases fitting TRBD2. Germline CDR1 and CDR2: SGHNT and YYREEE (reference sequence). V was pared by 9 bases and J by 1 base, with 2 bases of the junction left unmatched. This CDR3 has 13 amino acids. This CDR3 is CANTSGNTGELFF. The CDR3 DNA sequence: TGTGCCAACACTAGCGGGAACACCGGGGAGCTGTTTTTT. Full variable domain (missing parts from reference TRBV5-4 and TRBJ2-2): ETGVTQSPTHLIKTRGQQVTLRCSSQSGHNTVSWYQQALGQGPQFIFQYYREEENGRGNFPPRFSGLQFPNYSSELNVNALELDDSALYLCANTSGNTGELFFGEGSRLTVL.